Each of the 18 T cell receptor beta chains below was sequenced from the same sample in a study of T cells in Graves' hyperthyroidism and ophthalmopathy. Amplified TCR beta CDR3 regions came from RNA transcripts. In the first-round RT-PCR of the TCR CDR3, the HTBI primer set was used. TCRdb reanalysed the multiplex PCR reads using MiXCR and keeps one entry per CDR3 protein. The data contain approximately 380,000 distinct CDR3 sequences, about 19% of them singletons. Sequencing used blood. Receptors were obtained from a young woman with Graves' hyperthyroidism.

The V call is TRBV18, the J call TRBJ1-1; a possible D gene is TRBD1 (6 bases). CDR1 and CDR2 from the germline V gene are KGHSH and LQKENI. The CDR3 consists of 15 residues. V was cut by 3 bases and J by 3 bases, with 14 bases left in between. This CDR3 is CASSPGPGADTEAFF. DNA of the CDR3: TGTGCCAGCTCACCGGGACCAGGGGCAGACACTGAAGCTTTCTTT.

This clonotype was seen repeatedly, ten times or more. The chain couples TRBV5-1 to TRBJ2-7; no firm D call. V was shortened by 1 base and J by 6 bases, with 8 bases between the two germline ends. The germline CDR1 and CDR2 sequences are SGHRS and YFSETQ. The CDR3 runs to 12 residues. As DNA, the CDR3 is TGCGCCAGCAGCTTGATCCGGAGCGAGCAGTACTTC. Protein product: CASSLIRSEQYF.

Turning to this clonotype: The junction departs from germline at one end; a sequencing error may be responsible. The CDR3 bases are TGTGCCAGCAGCGGACACCCGCCAAGTACTGATGCTTTCTTT. Translating gives CASSGHPPSTDAFF. This chain uses TRBV6-1 with TRBJ1-1, with D maybe TRBD1 (5 bases). The CDR3 totals 14 residues. Germline loops: CDR1 MNHNS, CDR2 SASEGT.

Many counts were recorded for this clonotype. V usage is TRBV10-2 and J usage is TRBJ1-5, with 9 bases aligning to TRBD1. V lost 3 bases, J lost 1 base, and 4 bases stayed unmatched. Germline CDR1 is WSHSY and CDR2 is SAAADI. CDR3 length equals 16 residues. CDR3 residues: CASSDGTGRSNQPQHF. Written as DNA, the CDR3 is TGCGCCAGCAGTGATGGGACAGGGAGGAGCAATCAGCCCCAGCATTTT.

This clonotype was seen repeatedly, ten times or more. The genes are TRBV4-1 and TRBJ1-5; D ambiguous. CDR1 and CDR2 (germline): MGHRA, YSYEKL. With 0 bases removed from V and 3 bases from J, the gap between germline ends came to 12 bases. This CDR3 spans 16 amino acids. CDR3 loop: CASSQDLFGVNQPQHF. CDR3 DNA: TGCGCCAGCAGCCAAGATCTTTTCGGGGTCAATCAGCCCCAGCATTTT.

This clonotype appeared many times. This chain joins TRBV6-5 and TRBJ1-2; 7 nucleotides line up with TRBD1. The junction had 7 bases not matched to a gene; V was cut back by 2 bases and J by 7 bases. The length of the CDR3 is 14 residues. Germline V lookup: CDR1 MNHEY, CDR2 SVGAGI. CDR3 sequence reads: CASSYLRQGRGYTF. CDR3 bases: TGTGCCAGCAGTTACCTCCGACAGGGACGTGGCTACACCTTC.

The chain has TRBV4-1 and TRBJ2-5, with 7 positions matching TRBD2. V shed 5 bases, J shed 1 base, and the junction held 10 bases outside the gene matches. CDR1 is MGHRA, CDR2 YSYEKL, per germline. This CDR3 is built from 16 residues. CDR3 loop: CASSGPGLVAQETQYF. The CDR3 nucleotides read TGCGCCAGCAGCGGACCAGGACTAGTGGCCCAAGAGACCCAGTACTTC.

This clonotype occurred many times. The chain is built from TRBV30 and TRBJ1-2, with D uncertain. Trimming cost V 2 bases and J 4 bases, with 8 bases left between them. The CDR3 is made up of 12 amino acids. Germline V gives CDR1 GTSNPN, CDR2 SVGIG (reference sequence). This CDR3 is CAWSSSAYGYTF. DNA of the CDR3: TGTGCCTGGAGTTCGAGCGCCTATGGCTACACCTTC.

This clonotype came up many times. V gene TRBV20-1 combines with J gene TRBJ1-5, with 11 positions matching TRBD1. V gave up 5 bases and J gave up 0 bases; unmatched junction bases: 9. The CDR3 is 17 residues long. Germline V lookup: CDR1 DFQATT, CDR2 SNEGSKA (reference sequence). CDR3 in amino acids: CSALAGGQGVSNQPQHF. CDR3 nucleotides: TGCAGTGCTTTAGCGGGGGGACAGGGGGTTAGCAATCAGCCCCAGCATTTT.

This clonotype was seen repeatedly, ten times or more. The genes are TRBV6-4 and TRBJ1-1, with a weak D call TRBD1 (5 bases). Looked up from germline, CDR1 is MRHNA and CDR2 is SNTAGT. CDR3 length: 13 amino acids. V was cut by 4 bases and J by 1 base, with 7 bases left in between. The DNA for the CDR3 is TGTGCCAGCAGTGCAGGGCGGAACACTGAAGCTTTCTTT. As protein: CASSAGRNTEAFF.

This clonotype was seen only a few times. The gene calls are TRBV6-1 and TRBJ1-3; D call uncertain. V dropped 5 bases and J dropped 4 bases, with 21 bases sitting between them. This CDR3 region has 17 residues. The germline V gene has CDR1 MNHNS and CDR2 SASEGT. CDR3 DNA sequence: TGTGCCAGCAGTCTATCCGGGAACCCACTCAAGGGAAACACCATATATTTT. It specifies CASSLSGNPLKGNTIYF.

This clonotype appeared a few times. The V and J genes are TRBV7-9 and TRBJ2-2, with D possibly being TRBD1 or TRBD2 (10 bases each). Per germline, CDR1 SEHNR and CDR2 FQNEAQ (reference sequence). V shed 11 bases and J shed 1 base, with 29 bases lying between them. The CDR3 consists of 19 residues. The CDR3 sequence is CALPRTGGSGGKNTGELFF. The CDR3 DNA follows: TGTGCCCTACCCCGGACAGGGGGTAGCGGGGGGAAGAACACCGGGGAGCTGTTTTTT. Filled out from reference TRBV7-9 and TRBJ2-2, the complete variable domain reads DTGVSQNPRHKITKRGQNVTFRCDPISEHNRLYWYRQTLGQGPEFLTYFQNEAQLEKSRLLSDRFSAERPKGSFSTLEIQRTEQGDSAMYLCALPRTGGSGGKNTGELFFGEGSRLTVL.

Ten or more counts support this clonotype. The chain joins TRBV20-1 to TRBJ2-7, with unresolved D. The CDR3 contains 11 residues. Germline V gene data show CDR1 as DFQATT and CDR2 as SNEGSKA (reference sequence). The CDR3 loop reads CRPWLALGQYF. For the CDR3, the DNA is TGCAGGCCTTGGTTGGCCCTCGGGCAGTACTTC.

This clonotype was counted many times. The V call is TRBV20-1, the J call TRBJ1-5, with D perhaps TRBD1 (5 bases). CDR3 length equals 14 residues. The germline V gene has CDR1 DFQATT and CDR2 SNEGSKA (reference sequence). Trimming shortened V by 3 bases and J by 7 bases, and 16 bases separated the two germline ends. DNA of the CDR3: TGCAGTGCTAGTATGGCAGGGAGAGGGCAGCCCCAGCATTTT. Its translation: CSASMAGRGQPQHF.

The table lists this clonotype with many counts. This chain uses TRBV28 with TRBJ2-2; 8 bases line up with TRBD2. Trimming took 5 bases from V and 5 from J; bases not matched to a gene: 7. Germline-derived CDR1 and CDR2 are MDHEN and SYDVKM. CDR3 length: 15 residues. CDR3 in amino acids: CASSQAGVKTGELFF. The CDR3 DNA sequence: TGTGCCAGCAGTCAAGCGGGGGTCAAAACCGGGGAGCTGTTTTTT.

The chain employs TRBV19 and TRBJ1-2, with D perhaps TRBD1 (5 bases). CDR3 size: 15 residues. V was pared by 0 bases and J by 3 bases, with 11 bases between. Germline lookup yields CDR1 LNHDA and CDR2 SQIVND (reference sequence). The CDR3 bases are TGTGCCAGTAGTATAGACCGCAGGGCCTACTATGGCTACACCTTC. Translating it yields CASSIDRRAYYGYTF.

This clonotype was picked up many times. V gene TRBV2 combines with J gene TRBJ2-7, with 11 nucleotides matching TRBD1. V trimming: 6 bases; J trimming: 7 bases; junction bases outside the gene matches: 8. The CDR3 contains 14 residues. Germline V gene sequence: CDR1 SNHLY, CDR2 FYNNEI. CDR3 loop: CASSKWDRGKEQYF. As DNA, the CDR3 is TGTGCCAGCAGCAAGTGGGACAGGGGGAAGGAGCAGTACTTC.

The sample holds many counts of this clonotype. CDR3: CAWSVAGEGALDTEAFF. For the CDR3, the DNA is TGTGCCTGGAGTGTGGCCGGGGAAGGGGCGCTAGACACTGAAGCTTTCTTT. The rearrangement links TRBV30 to TRBJ1-1; weak D call: TRBD1 (5 bases). Germline V gene sequence: CDR1 GTSNPN, CDR2 SVGIG (reference sequence). The CDR3 has 17 residues. With 0 bases removed from V and 3 bases from J, the gap between germline ends came to 20 bases.